This is a list of T cell receptor beta chains from one sample in a study of shared clonotypes between healthy human individuals. Some clones are missing from TCRdb's copy, which holds only in-frame ones; the method was immunoSEQ multiplex PCR. Found here are some 1,900,000 clones, about 95% of them singletons; the top ten hold 1.2%. The specimen was naive CD8+ T cells sorted from blood. These receptors came from a man younger than 35 in good health. Each CDR3 is given with its conserved first and last residue. A D gene is named only where the DNA matches it firmly. Not all rows give a size; the values are once, few, many and, for expanded clones, a class.

D	V	J	size	CDR3	DNA
TRBD1	TRBV2	TRBJ1-4	.	CASTTGGSEKLFF	TGTGCCAGCACTACAGGGGGCAGTGAAAAACTGTTTTTT
.	TRBV4-1	TRBJ2-1	.	CASSQDWSNEQFF	TGCGCCAGCAGCCAAGATTGGTCTAATGAGCAGTTCTTC
.	TRBV4-3	TRBJ2-2	.	CASSQDGPFGELFF	TGCGCCAGCAGCCAAGACGGTCCTTTCGGGGAGCTGTTTTTT
TRBD1	TRBV5-5	TRBJ2-7	.	CASSLAQGATNYEQYF	TGTGCCAGCAGCTTGGCACAGGGGGCGACCAACTACGAGCAGTACTTC
TRBD1	TRBV7-9	TRBJ2-7	.	CASSAIGTGGSYEQYF	TGTGCCAGCAGCGCAATTGGGACAGGGGGCTCCTACGAGCAGTACTTC
.	TRBV4-1	TRBJ2-7	.	CASSHQQGTYEQYF	TGCGCCAGCAGCCATCAACAGGGAACCTACGAGCAGTACTTC
TRBD2	TRBV18	TRBJ2-2	.	CASSPSPTSAFSGELFF	TGTGCCAGCTCACCTTCCCCGACTAGCGCATTTTCCGGGGAGCTGTTTTTT
.	TRBV7-6	TRBJ2-2	.	CASSLLVGGTGELFF	TGTGCCAGCAGCTTATTGGTAGGGGGCACCGGGGAGCTGTTTTTT
.	TRBV6-6	TRBJ1-1	.	CASSYAGTANTEAFF	TGTGCCAGCAGTTACGCCGGGACGGCTAACACTGAAGCTTTCTTT
.	TRBV2	TRBJ2-7	.	CASSDPGNAYEQYF	TGTGCCAGCAGTGATCCGGGCAATGCCTACGAGCAGTACTTC
.	TRBV6-4	TRBJ2-5	.	CASSDEGGETQYF	TGTGCCAGCAGTGACGAGGGAGGAGAGACCCAGTACTTC
.	TRBV27	TRBJ1-5	.	CASSFLGSGQPQHF	TGTGCCAGCAGTTTTCTGGGGTCAGGTCAGCCCCAGCATTTT
TRBD1	TRBV19	TRBJ2-3	.	CASGGGQGAGDTQYF	TGTGCCAGTGGTGGAGGACAGGGGGCTGGAGATACGCAGTATTTT
TRBD1	TRBV7-9	TRBJ1-3	.	CASSFAGGAGNTIYF	TGTGCCAGCAGCTTCGCAGGGGGCGCGGGAAACACCATATATTTT
.	TRBV5-1	TRBJ2-1	.	CASSLASSSYNEQFF	TGCGCCAGCAGCTTGGCATCTAGCTCCTACAATGAGCAGTTCTTC
.	TRBV27	TRBJ2-2	.	CASSQLWGLSRELFF	TGTGCCAGCAGTCAGCTTTGGGGCCTTAGTCGGGAGCTGTTTTTT
.	TRBV30	TRBJ2-1	.	CAWSGGLYNEQFF	TGTGCCTGGAGTGGGGGACTGTACAATGAGCAGTTCTTC
TRBD2	TRBV13	TRBJ2-7	.	CASSDGTSGGNSYEQYF	TGTGCCAGCAGCGACGGGACTAGCGGGGGTAACTCCTACGAGCAGTACTTC
.	TRBV4-1	TRBJ2-7	once	CASSQEQRAYEQYF	TGCGCCAGCAGCCAAGAACAGAGGGCCTACGAGCAGTACTTC
.	TRBV27	TRBJ1-1	once	CATALIQGLNTEAFF	TGTGCCACCGCCCTTATACAGGGCCTGAACACTGAAGCTTTCTTT
.	TRBV29-1	TRBJ1-1	.	CSVVDLGNTEAFF	TGCAGCGTTGTAGACCTTGGGAACACTGAAGCTTTCTTT
TRBD2	TRBV29-1	TRBJ2-2	.	CSVEVPSGRASNTGELFF	TGCAGCGTTGAAGTTCCTAGCGGGAGGGCCTCGAACACCGGGGAGCTGTTTTTT
TRBD1	TRBV5-1	TRBJ1-1	.	CASSATGDTEAFF	TGCGCCAGCAGCGCCACAGGGGACACTGAAGCTTTCTTT
.	TRBV9	TRBJ2-1	.	CASSVGERGEQFF	TGTGCCAGCAGCGTAGGGGAACGAGGTGAGCAGTTCTTC
.	TRBV27	TRBJ2-7	few	CASSLSGPGDYEQYF	TGTGCCAGCAGTTTATCAGGGCCAGGGGACTACGAGCAGTACTTC
.	TRBV6-5	TRBJ2-7	.	CASSPAGGPYEQYF	TGTGCCAGCAGCCCGGCCGGGGGTCCCTACGAGCAGTACTTC
TRBD1	TRBV10-1	TRBJ2-7	.	CASQETGGDYEQYF	TGCGCCAGCCAGGAGACAGGGGGAGACTACGAGCAGTACTTC
.	TRBV13	TRBJ1-1	.	CASPYRDGEAFF	TGTGCCAGCCCCTACCGGGACGGTGAAGCTTTCTTT
.	TRBV7-8	TRBJ1-5	.	CASSLVESYSNQPQHF	TGTGCCAGCAGCTTAGTCGAGTCTTATAGCAATCAGCCCCAGCATTTT
.	TRBV7-9	TRBJ2-1	.	CASSLGYGIGYNEQFF	TGTGCCAGCAGCTTAGGCTACGGGATCGGGTACAATGAGCAGTTCTTC
.	TRBV18	TRBJ1-2	once	CASSPEPGDGYTF	TGTGCCAGCTCACCAGAACCCGGGGATGGCTACACCTTC
TRBD2	TRBV7-9	TRBJ2-3	.	CAATAWTSVTDTQYF	TGTGCTGCAACAGCTTGGACTAGCGTAACAGATACGCAGTATTTT
TRBD2	TRBV5-5	TRBJ2-7	.	CASSFLGGGPHEQYF	TGTGCCAGCAGCTTTTTGGGGGGAGGGCCCCACGAGCAGTACTTC
TRBD1	TRBV10-2	TRBJ1-1	once	CASSARTGRGTEAFF	TGCGCCAGCAGCGCCAGGACAGGGCGGGGGACTGAAGCTTTCTTT
.	TRBV10-2	TRBJ1-1	.	CASRNRTDEAFF	TGCGCCAGCAGGAATCGGACAGATGAAGCTTTCTTT
.	TRBV2	TRBJ2-1	.	CASSEPDSYSYNEQFF	TGTGCCAGCAGTGAACCTGACAGCTACTCCTACAATGAGCAGTTCTTC
.	TRBV4-1	TRBJ1-5	.	CASSQTTGTYQPQHF	TGCGCCAGCAGCCAAACTACAGGGACCTATCAGCCCCAGCATTTT